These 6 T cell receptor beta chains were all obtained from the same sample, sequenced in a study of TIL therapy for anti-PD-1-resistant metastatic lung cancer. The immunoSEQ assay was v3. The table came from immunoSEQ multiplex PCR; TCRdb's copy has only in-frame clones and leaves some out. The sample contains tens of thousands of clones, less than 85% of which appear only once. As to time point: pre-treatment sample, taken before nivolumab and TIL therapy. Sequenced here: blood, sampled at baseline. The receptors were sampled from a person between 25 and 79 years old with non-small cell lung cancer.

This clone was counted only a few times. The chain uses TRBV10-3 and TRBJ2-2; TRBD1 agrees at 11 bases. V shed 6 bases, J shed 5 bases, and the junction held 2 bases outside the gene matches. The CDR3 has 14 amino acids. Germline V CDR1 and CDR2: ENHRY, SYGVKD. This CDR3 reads CAIRGQGATGELFF. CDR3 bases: TGTGCCATCAGAGGACAGGGGGCGACCGGGGAGCTGTTTTTT.

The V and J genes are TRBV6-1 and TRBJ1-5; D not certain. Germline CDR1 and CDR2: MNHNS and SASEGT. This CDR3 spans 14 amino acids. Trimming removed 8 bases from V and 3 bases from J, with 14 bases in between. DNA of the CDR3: TGTGCCAGCGGTAAATTGGGGTCCAATCAGCCCCAGCATTTT. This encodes CASGKLGSNQPQHF.

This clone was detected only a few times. The CDR3 spells CASSQDGWGVGANVLTF. CDR3 DNA: TGCGCCAGCAGCCAAGATGGCTGGGGGGTTGGGGCCAACGTCCTGACTTTC. V usage is TRBV4-3 and J usage is TRBJ2-6, with a possible D match to TRBD2 (6 bases). V dropped 0 bases and J dropped 3 bases, with 12 bases sitting between them. Germline assignment: CDR1 LGHNA and CDR2 YSLEER. The CDR3 covers 17 residues.

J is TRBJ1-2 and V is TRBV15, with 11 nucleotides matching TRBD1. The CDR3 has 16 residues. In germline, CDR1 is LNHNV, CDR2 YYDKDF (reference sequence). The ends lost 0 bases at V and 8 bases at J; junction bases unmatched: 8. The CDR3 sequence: CATSRDRGQGGRGYTF. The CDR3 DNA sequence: TGTGCCACCAGCAGAGATCGGGGACAGGGGGGCCGGGGCTACACCTTC. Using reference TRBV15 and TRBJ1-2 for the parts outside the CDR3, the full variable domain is DAMVIQNPRYQVTQFGKPVTLSCSQTLNHNVMYWYQQKSSQAPKLLFHYYDKDFNNEADTPDNFQSRRPNTSFCFLDIRSPGLGDTAMYLCATSRDRGQGGRGYTFGSGTRLTVV.

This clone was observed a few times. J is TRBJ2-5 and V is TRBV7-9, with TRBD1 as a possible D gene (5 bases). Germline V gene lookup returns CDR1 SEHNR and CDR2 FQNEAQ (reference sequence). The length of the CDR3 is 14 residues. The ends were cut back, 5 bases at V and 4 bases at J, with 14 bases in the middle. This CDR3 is CASSPVWGGETQYF. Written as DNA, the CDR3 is TGTGCCAGCAGCCCCGTTTGGGGCGGAGAGACCCAGTACTTC.

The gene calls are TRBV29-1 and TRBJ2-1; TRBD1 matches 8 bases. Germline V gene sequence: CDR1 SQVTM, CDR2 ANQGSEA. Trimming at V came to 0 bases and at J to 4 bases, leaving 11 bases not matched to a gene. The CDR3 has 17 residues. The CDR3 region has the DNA TGCAGCGTTGAAGATTGGGCAGGGGGCTACCTTTACAATGAGCAGTTCTTC. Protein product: CSVEDWAGGYLYNEQFF.